These 28 T cell receptor beta chains came from one sample sequenced in a study of cytomegalovirus exposure and HLA in healthy donors. 13 Jbeta primers and 60 Vbeta primers were used for the PCR. Method: immunoSEQ multiplex PCR; TCRdb's copy keeps in-frame clones and lacks some. The sample yields approximately 42,000 clones, of which the top ten take up roughly 7.3%. Sequenced material: PBMCs. The receptors were gathered from a male donor in good health and CMV-seronegative.

J is TRBJ2-7 and V is TRBV11-2; D gene unclear. The length of the CDR3 is 15 residues. Germline values: CDR1 SGHAT, CDR2 FQNNGV. Trimming removed 1 base at V and 0 bases at J, with 10 bases between. This CDR3 is CASSLVEVSSYEQYF. The CDR3 DNA reads as TGTGCCAGCAGCTTAGTCGAGGTTAGCTCCTACGAGCAGTACTTC.

V is TRBV28 and J is TRBJ1-5; possible D gene TRBD1, 6 bases. V was cut by 2 bases and J by 2 bases, with 16 bases left in between. Germline values: CDR1 MDHEN, CDR2 SYDVKM. The CDR3 has 17 amino acids. CDR3 nucleotides: TGTGCCAGCAGTTTAAGTCCAGGGGAGTTTCGCAATCAGCCCCAGCATTTT. Its protein is CASSLSPGEFRNQPQHF.

As to this clone: This sample includes further DNA sequences coding for the same CDR3. The V call is TRBV6-4, the J call TRBJ2-2; D may be TRBD1 (6 bases). Germline V CDR1 and CDR2: MRHNA, SNTAGT. The V end lost 6 bases, the J end lost 1 base, and 6 bases lay between the germline ends. The CDR3 is made up of 13 amino acids. The CDR3 coding sequence is TGTGCCAGCAGCAGGGGGAACACCGGGGAGCTGTTTTTT. It is translated as CASSRGNTGELFF.

V and J are TRBV30 and TRBJ1-5; 7 bases agree with TRBD1. Germline V gives CDR1 GTSNPN, CDR2 SVGIG (reference sequence). This CDR3 has 13 amino acids. V gave up 8 bases and J gave up 7 bases; unmatched junction bases: 11. In DNA, the CDR3 is TGTGCCACGGGACAGCTCGGCCTACAGCCCCAGCATTTT. Its protein product is CATGQLGLQPQHF.

The chain links TRBV4-1 to TRBJ2-7; maybe TRBD2 (6 bases). The V gene lost 1 base and the J gene lost 6 bases, with 19 bases spanning the gap. Per germline, CDR1 MGHRA and CDR2 YSYEKL. This CDR3 has 16 amino acids. For the CDR3, the DNA is TGCGCCAGCAGCCAAGGAGATCGGCAGGGAGGCTTCGAGCAGTACTTC. This translates into CASSQGDRQGGFEQYF.

The genes are TRBV7-6 and TRBJ2-7; 8 bases agree with TRBD2. Looked up from germline, CDR1 is SGHVS and CDR2 is FNYEAQ. The junction had 0 bases not matched to a gene; V was cut back by 1 base and J by 4 bases. The CDR3 length is 13 residues. CDR3 residues: CASSLGGGYEQYF. The CDR3 DNA sequence: TGTGCCAGCAGCTTAGGCGGGGGGTACGAGCAGTACTTC.

This CDR3 reads CASSEKVRLTRYNEQFF. The CDR3, as DNA: TGTGCCAGCAGTGAAAAGGTCCGACTGACCCGATACAATGAGCAGTTCTTC. V gene TRBV6-1 combines with J gene TRBJ2-1; D unresolved. From germline, CDR1 is MNHNS and CDR2 SASEGT. The CDR3 extends over 17 amino acids. V was trimmed by 2 bases and J by 4 bases, leaving 18 bases between them.

The gene calls are TRBV6-5 and TRBJ1-5; 8 bases align to TRBD1. V shed 6 bases and J 6 bases; nucleotides not matched to a gene: 7. CDR1 is MNHEY, CDR2 SVGAGI, per germline. This CDR3 region has 14 residues. DNA for the CDR3: TGTGCCAGCAGCGCTACAGGGGGGGTTCAGCCCCAGCATTTT. This sequence encodes CASSATGGVQPQHF.

This sequence joins TRBV4-2 and TRBJ2-7; D remains ambiguous. Trimming took off 5 bases at V and 5 bases at J, with 10 bases between the two ends. CDR1 and CDR2 from the germline V gene are LGHNA and YNFKEQ. CDR3 length equals 12 residues. CDR3 DNA sequence: TGTGCCAGCAGCGCAACTCCAAACGAGCAGTACTTC. It yields the protein CASSATPNEQYF.

The rearrangement uses TRBV6-6 and TRBJ2-7; a possible D gene is TRBD2 (6 bases). Trimming pared 7 bases from V and 3 bases from J, leaving 16 bases between. The CDR3 runs 14 residues. Germline V gene lookup returns CDR1 MNHNY and CDR2 SVGAGI (reference sequence). CDR3 sequence: CASTHKEGSYEQYF. DNA of the CDR3: TGTGCCAGCACCCATAAGGAGGGGAGCTACGAGCAGTACTTC.

The rearrangement links TRBV10-2 to TRBJ1-5; D might be TRBD1 (5 bases). This CDR3 contains 12 residues. Trimming stripped 2 bases from V and 13 bases from J, with 12 bases between. In germline, CDR1 is WSHSY, CDR2 SAAADI. CDR3: CASSEVRGPQHF. CDR3 bases: TGCGCCAGCAGTGAGGTAAGGGGCCCTCAGCATTTT.

The genes are TRBV15 and TRBJ2-6; a possible D gene is TRBD1 (6 bases). Germline CDR1 LNHNV, CDR2 YYDKDF (reference sequence). V lost 4 bases and J 1 base, leaving 8 bases between the germline ends. The CDR3 is 15 amino acids. CDR3 sequence reads: CATSIQGSGANVLTF. CDR3 DNA: TGTGCCACCAGCATACAGGGTTCTGGGGCCAACGTCCTGACTTTC.

The V call is TRBV5-1, the J call TRBJ1-2; TRBD1 matches at 10 bases. Unmatched junction bases numbered 2, after V lost 0 bases and J lost 6 bases. From germline, CDR1 is SGHRS and CDR2 YFSETQ. CDR3 length: 14 residues. The CDR3 sequence is CASSLDGQGDGYTF. For the CDR3, the DNA is TGCGCCAGCAGCTTGGACGGACAGGGGGATGGCTACACCTTC.

The chain uses TRBV9 and TRBJ2-2, with D tentatively TRBD1 (6 bases). This CDR3 contains 16 residues. Germline-derived CDR1 and CDR2 are SGDLS and YYNGEE. V was shortened by 2 bases and J by 5 bases, with 16 bases between the two germline ends. The CDR3 sequence: CASSVISGTPTGELFF. The CDR3 DNA reads as TGTGCCAGCAGCGTCATATCCGGGACACCAACCGGGGAGCTGTTTTTT.

The J gene is TRBJ2-1, the V gene TRBV11-2, with unresolved D. V was cut by 3 bases and J by 1 base, with 4 bases left in between. Germline CDR1 is SGHAT and CDR2 is FQNNGV. This CDR3 spans 13 amino acids. The CDR3 DNA reads TGTGCCAGCAGCTTGGCTTCCTACAATGAGCAGTTCTTC. It yields the protein CASSLASYNEQFF. Variable domain in full (rest from reference TRBV11-2 and TRBJ2-1): EAGVAQSPRYKIIEKRQSVAFWCNPISGHATLYWYQQILGQGPKLLIQFQNNGVVDDSQLPKDRFSAERLKGVDSTLKIQPAKLEDSAVYLCASSLASYNEQFFGPGTRLTVL.

V is TRBV28 and J is TRBJ1-2; the D gene is possibly TRBD1 (5 bases). CDR1 and CDR2 from the germline V gene are MDHEN and SYDVKM. The CDR3 is made up of 15 amino acids. V was trimmed by 4 bases and J by 2 bases, leaving 14 bases between them. The CDR3 sequence is CASSSAQASNYGYTF. Here the CDR3 DNA reads TGTGCCAGCAGTTCGGCACAGGCTTCCAACTATGGCTACACCTTC.

V is TRBV30 and J is TRBJ1-1; D is ambiguous. This CDR3 spans 13 amino acids. V dropped 4 bases and J dropped 3 bases, with 12 bases sitting between them. Germline loops: CDR1 GTSNPN, CDR2 SVGIG (reference sequence). The CDR3 region has the DNA TGTGCCTGGACCCGGTCAGGTTACACTGAAGCTTTCTTT. Protein product: CAWTRSGYTEAFF.

This CDR3 reads CASSSYRGEKLFF. CDR3 nucleotides: TGTGCCAGCAGCTCCTACAGGGGCGAAAAACTGTTTTTT. The chain carries TRBV5-4 and TRBJ1-4; TRBD1 aligns across 7 bases. V lost 3 bases and J lost 8; bases outside the gene matches: 4. Looked up from germline, CDR1 is SGHNT and CDR2 is YYREEE (reference sequence). The CDR3 totals 13 residues.

The chain is built from TRBV5-1 and TRBJ1-4, with D maybe TRBD1 (5 bases). Trimming took off 5 bases at V and 4 bases at J, with 9 bases between the two ends. This CDR3 is 13 amino acids long. Germline V gene sequence: CDR1 SGHRS, CDR2 YFSETQ. The CDR3 loop reads CASRRGVNEKLFF. The CDR3 nucleotides are TGCGCCAGCAGGCGGGGGGTTAATGAAAAACTGTTTTTT.

This rearrangement joins TRBV19 to TRBJ2-3; 9 positions match TRBD1. Germline CDR1 LNHDA, CDR2 SQIVND (reference sequence). CDR3 size: 16 residues. Trimming cost V 4 bases and J 0 bases; bases outside gene matches: 5. Here the CDR3 reads CASSRPGTGSTDTQYF. The CDR3 nucleotides read TGTGCCAGTAGTAGGCCGGGGACAGGGAGCACAGATACGCAGTATTTT.

The chain links TRBV6-5 to TRBJ1-2; D unresolved. Germline CDR1 and CDR2: MNHEY and SVGAGI. V gave up 5 bases and J gave up 0 bases, with 13 bases separating them. This CDR3 region has 15 residues. Here the CDR3 DNA reads TGTGCCAGCAGTGCCCAGTCGCTAGCTAACTATGGCTACACCTTC. Translating it yields CASSAQSLANYGYTF.

This sequence joins TRBV6-5 and TRBJ1-5; D is possibly TRBD1 (5 bases). Germline loops: CDR1 MNHEY, CDR2 SVGAGI. CDR3 size: 14 residues. V was shortened by 5 bases and J by 1 base, with 9 bases between the two germline ends. The CDR3 bases are TGTGCCAGCAGTGCAGGGATCAGCAATCAGCCCCAGCATTTT. As protein: CASSAGISNQPQHF.

The chain uses TRBV4-1 and TRBJ2-4; 7 bases map to TRBD1. The CDR3 extends over 17 amino acids. The J segment lost 0 bases and the V segment lost 11 bases, leaving 16 bases of the junction unmatched. Germline V gene sequence: CDR1 MGHRA, CDR2 YSYEKL. The CDR3 DNA is TGCGCCGTTAGCGAGAGGGGGCCTTGGCTAGCCAAAAACATTCAGTACTTC. Translating gives CAVSERGPWLAKNIQYF.

The chain joins TRBV2 to TRBJ1-1; D gene ambiguous. The germline V and J ends were trimmed by 10 bases and 7 bases, with 16 bases remaining between them. Germline values: CDR1 SNHLY, CDR2 FYNNEI. The CDR3 contains 12 residues. CDR3 sequence: CATQDYRDEAFF. In DNA, the CDR3 is TGTGCCACGCAGGACTACAGAGATGAAGCTTTCTTT.

This chain joins TRBV11-2 and TRBJ2-1; 12 positions agree with TRBD2. The CDR3 is 15 residues long. Germline assignment: CDR1 SGHAT and CDR2 FQNNGV. The V segment lost 6 bases and the J segment 6 bases; nucleotides outside the gene matches: 6. This CDR3 is CASRPGLAGFNEQFF. In DNA form, the CDR3 reads TGTGCCAGCAGACCCGGACTAGCGGGATTCAATGAGCAGTTCTTC.

The V and J genes are TRBV6-5 and TRBJ2-1; 9 bases are shared with TRBD2. This CDR3 comprises 16 residues. Germline loops: CDR1 MNHEY, CDR2 SVGAGI. V lost 2 bases to trimming and J lost 4 bases; unmatched junction nucleotides: 6. The CDR3 protein is CASSYTGLAVYNEQFF. As DNA, the CDR3 is TGTGCCAGCAGTTACACGGGACTAGCAGTATACAATGAGCAGTTCTTC.

This chain links TRBV10-1 with TRBJ1-1; a possible D gene is TRBD1 (5 bases). Trimming pared 7 bases from V and 0 bases from J, leaving 9 bases between. CDR3 length: 13 residues. CDR1 WNHNN and CDR2 SYGVQD come from the germline V gene (reference sequence). CDR3 loop: CASTQTVNTEAFF. The DNA for the CDR3 is TGCGCCAGCACCCAGACAGTGAACACTGAAGCTTTCTTT.

V gene TRBV5-4 combines with J gene TRBJ2-5; D is uncertain. The CDR3 has 12 amino acids. V lost 4 bases, J lost 5 bases, and 9 bases lay in between. The germline V gene encodes CDR1 SGHNT and CDR2 YYREEE (reference sequence). The CDR3 sequence is CASSSPFETQYF. The CDR3 region has the DNA TGTGCCAGCAGCAGCCCTTTTGAGACCCAGTACTTC. Drawing the rest from reference TRBV5-4 and TRBJ2-5, the complete variable domain is ETGVTQSPTHLIKTRGQQVTLRCSSQSGHNTVSWYQQALGQGPQFIFQYYREEENGRGNFPPRFSGLQFPNYSSELNVNALELDDSALYLCASSSPFETQYFGPGTRLLVL.